The clone carrying this T cell receptor (beta chain) was recorded only once. Amplified material comprised TCR beta CDR3 regions derived from RNA transcripts. RT-PCR in the first round used HTBI primers; a second-round multiplex PCR followed. TCRdb independently ran MiXCR on the multiplex PCR reads; one entry per CDR3 protein. The data hold 680,000 or so distinct CDR3 sequences, with 20% to 25% observed a single time. The record originates from a study of Graves' ophthalmopathy and Graves' hyperthyroidism. A follow-up of 18 months without ophthalmopathy meant that hyperthyroidism was stable. No donor had other autoimmune disease, uncontrolled infection, pregnancy or lactation. A volume of around 9.5 ml of fresh peripheral blood supplied the PBMCs. Germline assignment: CDR1 MNHNS and CDR2 SASEGT. Trimming pared 4 bases from V and 4 bases from J, leaving 10 bases between. The CDR3 consists of 13 residues.

This clonotype was sampled from a young woman with stable Graves' hyperthyroidism. Some clones in this sample may be carry-over from other donors' samples. The V call is TRBV6-1, the J call TRBJ2-5; D is perhaps TRBD1 (5 bases). Specimen: peripheral blood. The CDR3 DNA is TGTGCCAGCAGTGTCCAGGGCCTAGAGACCCAGTACTTC. Translated, it gives CASSVQGLETQYF.